The 32 T cell receptor beta chains listed next were all sequenced from one sample in a study of T cell changes during pregnancy in multiple sclerosis. Libraries were prepared by immunoSEQ multiplex PCR; TCRdb keeps only in-frame clonotypes and omits some of them. The profile shows 40,000 to 55,000 clones, around 94% of them singletons. Material: peripheral blood. The receptor set was obtained from a female donor with multiple sclerosis, enrolled in a pregnancy study.

The rearrangement uses TRBV7-9 and TRBJ1-5; D is uncertain. The CDR3 loop spans 14 amino acids. The germline V and J ends were trimmed by 2 bases and 1 base, with 6 bases remaining between them. Germline V CDR1 and CDR2: SEHNR, FQNEAQ (reference sequence). The CDR3 region is CASSLSASNQPQHF. In DNA, the CDR3 is TGTGCCAGCAGCTTATCAGCGAGCAATCAGCCCCAGCATTTT.

A few counts support this clone. This chain links TRBV6-4 with TRBJ2-3; 10 nucleotides match TRBD2. Trimming cost V 11 bases and J 4 bases; bases outside gene matches: 6. The CDR3 runs 13 residues. Germline V CDR1 and CDR2: MRHNA, SNTAGT. CDR3 sequence reads: CASGTSEADTQYF. The CDR3 coding sequence is TGTGCCTCCGGGACTAGCGAAGCAGATACGCAGTATTTT.

This clone was recorded once. In nucleotides, the CDR3 is TGTGCCAGCAGTTTAAGCTGGAGGACTGAAGCTTTCTTT. It translates to CASSLSWRTEAFF. This chain links TRBV27 with TRBJ1-1; D ambiguous. V was cut by 2 bases and J by 5 bases, with 9 bases left in between. Germline CDR1 is MNHEY and CDR2 is SMNVEV (reference sequence). This CDR3 spans 13 amino acids.

V and J are TRBV2 and TRBJ2-1, with D hard to call. V lost 7 bases, J lost 9 bases, and 10 bases lay in between. Per the germline V gene, CDR1 is SNHLY and CDR2 is FYNNEI. The CDR3 covers 11 residues. The CDR3 protein is CASTSSREQFF. The CDR3 DNA follows: TGTGCCAGCACGTCTTCTCGTGAGCAGTTCTTC.

The chain joins TRBV4-1 to TRBJ1-1; D unresolved. V lost 6 bases to trimming and J lost 7 bases, with 12 bases between them. The CDR3 spans 12 residues. Per the germline V gene, CDR1 is MGHRA and CDR2 is YSYEKL. The CDR3 reads CASRSLGDEAFF. In DNA, the CDR3 is TGCGCCAGCAGGTCCCTTGGGGATGAAGCTTTCTTT.

CDR3 nucleotides: TGTGCCAGCAGTTTATTGGGGGACAGGAACACTGAAGCTTTCTTT. It yields the protein CASSLLGDRNTEAFF. This chain links TRBV28 with TRBJ1-1; 7 nucleotides match TRBD1. J lost 1 base, V lost 1 base, and 3 bases had no gene match. CDR1 MDHEN and CDR2 SYDVKM come from the germline V gene. This CDR3 has 15 amino acids.

The chain joins TRBV7-9 to TRBJ2-3; D is perhaps TRBD1 or TRBD2 (6 bases each). This CDR3 is 15 amino acids long. Trimming stripped 4 bases from V and 0 bases from J, with 11 bases between. Germline V gene data show CDR1 as SEHNR and CDR2 as FQNEAQ (reference sequence). The CDR3 region is CASSWGAGSTDTQYF. Here the CDR3 DNA reads TGTGCCAGCAGCTGGGGGGCAGGGAGCACAGATACGCAGTATTTT.

The chain links TRBV2 to TRBJ2-5, with 9 bases matching TRBD2. This CDR3 spans 15 amino acids. Germline V CDR1 and CDR2: SNHLY, FYNNEI. J lost 2 bases, V lost 2 bases, and 3 bases had no gene match. DNA of the CDR3: TGTGCCAGCAGTGAAATAGCGGGAGATCAAGAGACCCAGTACTTC. It specifies CASSEIAGDQETQYF.

The V gene is TRBV29-1, the J gene TRBJ2-2; D is possibly TRBD1 (5 bases). With 1 base removed from V and 5 bases from J, the gap between germline ends came to 14 bases. The CDR3 has 15 amino acids. Germline V CDR1 and CDR2: SQVTM, ANQGSEA. CDR3 sequence reads: CSVEGIGVTTGELFF. The CDR3 DNA reads as TGCAGCGTTGAAGGAATAGGGGTGACAACCGGGGAGCTGTTTTTT.

The V gene is TRBV6-1, the J gene TRBJ1-5; perhaps TRBD1 as D (5 bases). The V gene's germline CDR1 is MNHNS and CDR2 SASEGT. The ends were cut back, 2 bases at V and 2 bases at J, with 13 bases in the middle. This CDR3 contains 16 residues. CDR3 nucleotide sequence: TGTGCCAGCAGTGAATTGGAAGGGACGGGCAATCAGCCCCAGCATTTT. Protein sequence: CASSELEGTGNQPQHF.

V and J are TRBV7-8 and TRBJ2-7; tentatively, D is TRBD1 (6 bases). V was clipped by 4 bases and J by 0 bases, with 7 bases between them. This CDR3 region has 13 residues. Per germline, CDR1 SGHVS and CDR2 FQNEAQ. Written as DNA, the CDR3 is TGTGCCAGCAGCTACAGGGCCTCCTACGAGCAGTACTTC. It encodes CASSYRASYEQYF.

This chain connects TRBV14 to TRBJ2-3, with TRBD2 identical over 10 bases. V lost 3 bases, J lost 0 bases, and 3 bases stayed unmatched. The CDR3 covers 16 residues. CDR1 is SGHDN, CDR2 FVKESK, per germline. The CDR3 protein is CASSHRTSGSTDTQYF. CDR3 coding DNA: TGTGCCAGCAGCCATAGGACTAGCGGAAGCACAGATACGCAGTATTTT.

This chain joins TRBV7-9 and TRBJ2-7; 12 bases are shared with TRBD2. The CDR3 length is 16 residues. The ends lost 0 bases at V and 4 bases at J; junction bases unmatched: 4. Germline CDR1 and CDR2: SEHNR and FQNEAQ (reference sequence). Written as DNA, the CDR3 is TGTGCCAGCAGCTTAGCCAGGACTAGCGGGAATTACGAGCAGTACTTC. This codes for CASSLARTSGNYEQYF. The full variable domain, in which reference TRBV7-9 and TRBJ2-7 provide the parts outside the CDR3, is DTGVSQNPRHKITKRGQNVTFRCDPISEHNRLYWYRQTLGQGPEFLTYFQNEAQLEKSRLLSDRFSAERPKGSFSTLEIQRTEQGDSAMYLCASSLARTSGNYEQYFGPGTRLTVT.

The chain couples TRBV4-3 to TRBJ2-1; TRBD2 aligns across 10 bases. CDR1 is LGHNA and CDR2 is YSLEER in the germline V gene. This CDR3 region has 17 residues. V dropped 0 bases and J dropped 7; count of bases not matched to a gene: 9. The CDR3 spells CASSQEGSEREGNEQFF. The CDR3 DNA reads TGCGCCAGCAGCCAAGAAGGTTCGGAGCGGGAGGGAAATGAGCAGTTCTTC.

This clone was seen a single time. Additional DNA sequences in this sample encode the identical CDR3. The chain recombines TRBV6-5 with TRBJ1-5; no clear D gene. Trimming took 0 bases from V and 4 from J, leaving 10 bases between them. This CDR3 contains 15 residues. CDR1 and CDR2 (germline): MNHEY, SVGAGI. The CDR3, as DNA: TGTGCCAGCAGTTACTCGGCAGGCTCAAATCAGCCCCAGCATTTT. It codes for CASSYSAGSNQPQHF.

V gene TRBV10-3 combines with J gene TRBJ1-5; D unresolved. CDR3 length: 12 residues. V lost 2 bases, J lost 5 bases, and 4 bases lay in between. CDR1 and CDR2 from the germline V gene are ENHRY and SYGVKD. The CDR3 nucleotides read TGTGCCATCAGTGAGCTGGATCAGCCCCAGCATTTT. Amino acids: CAISELDQPQHF.

The V gene is TRBV5-1, the J gene TRBJ2-1, with 7 bases fitting TRBD2. The CDR3 length is 14 residues. Germline V gene data show CDR1 as SGHRS and CDR2 as YFSETQ. The J segment lost 3 bases and the V segment lost 4 bases, leaving 4 bases of the junction unmatched. The CDR3 nucleotides are TGCGCCAGCAGCACCGGACTAGTCTACAATGAGCAGTTCTTC. Translating gives CASSTGLVYNEQFF.

The J gene is TRBJ1-1, the V gene TRBV5-1; D ambiguous. This CDR3 has 15 residues. Between the trimmed V and J ends, which lost 0 bases and 10 bases, there was a span of 19 bases. In germline, CDR1 is SGHRS, CDR2 YFSETQ. The CDR3: CASSLGVSNPGGAFF. The CDR3 DNA is TGCGCCAGCAGCTTGGGAGTGTCGAATCCCGGAGGAGCTTTCTTT.

The rearrangement links TRBV5-1 to TRBJ1-1, with 10 bases lining up with TRBD1. The CDR3 contains 16 residues. V shed 2 bases and J 1 base; nucleotides not matched to a gene: 5. Germline CDR1 SGHRS, CDR2 YFSETQ. The CDR3 DNA is TGCGCCAGCAGCTTCGGGACAGGGGCGCCGAACACTGAAGCTTTCTTT. Translating gives CASSFGTGAPNTEAFF.

This sequence joins TRBV10-3 and TRBJ1-1, with a possible D match to TRBD1 (6 bases). The V and J ends lost 2 bases and 0 bases respectively, with 10 bases between them. Germline CDR1 is ENHRY and CDR2 is SYGVKD. This CDR3 contains 15 residues. The CDR3 region is CAISEGDRLNTEAFF. The CDR3 region has the DNA TGTGCCATCAGTGAGGGAGACAGGTTGAACACTGAAGCTTTCTTT.

The V gene is TRBV5-4, the J gene TRBJ2-1; 9 bases are a match to TRBD2. CDR3 length equals 14 residues. Germline trimming cut 2 bases from V and 4 bases from J; bases unmatched to any gene: 1. The germline V gene encodes CDR1 SGHNT and CDR2 YYREEE (reference sequence). The CDR3 coding sequence is TGTGCCAGCAGCTTTAGCGGGAGTTACAATGAGCAGTTCTTC. It encodes CASSFSGSYNEQFF.

CDR3 bases: TGTGCCAGCAGCTCGACAGGCGGGTATCTCGGCTACACCTTC. Translating gives CASSSTGGYLGYTF. The rearrangement uses TRBV7-9 and TRBJ1-2; possible D gene TRBD1, 6 bases. The CDR3 is made up of 14 amino acids. V was pared by 4 bases and J by 8 bases, with 17 bases between. Per the germline V gene, CDR1 is SEHNR and CDR2 is FQNEAQ (reference sequence). Looking up the rest from reference TRBV7-9 and TRBJ1-2 gives the full variable domain: DTGVSQNPRHKITKRGQNVTFRCDPISEHNRLYWYRQTLGQGPEFLTYFQNEAQLEKSRLLSDRFSAERPKGSFSTLEIQRTEQGDSAMYLCASSSTGGYLGYTFGSGTRLTVV.

This clone was recorded only once. The rearrangement joins TRBV6-6 to TRBJ1-2; 9 bases line up with TRBD1. The junction had 10 bases not matched to a gene; V was cut back by 6 bases and J by 2 bases. The CDR3 has 16 residues. Germline CDR1 is MNHNY and CDR2 is SVGAGI (reference sequence). The CDR3 bases are TGTGCCAGCAGCCCGAACAGGGGGCGGGAGAACTATGGCTACACCTTC. Protein product: CASSPNRGRENYGYTF.

The chain combines TRBV11-2 with TRBJ1-2; 10 bases are a match to TRBD1. This CDR3 has 15 residues. V lost 2 bases, J lost 9 bases, and 9 bases stayed unmatched. Germline V gene lookup returns CDR1 SGHAT and CDR2 FQNNGV. CDR3 sequence (DNA): TGTGCCAGCAGCTTATTGACCTCGGGACAGGGGAGCTACACCTTC. This gives the protein CASSLLTSGQGSYTF.

The chain has TRBV4-1 and TRBJ1-2; the D gene is possibly TRBD1 (6 bases). CDR3 length: 14 amino acids. Trimming took 4 bases from V and 6 from J, leaving 15 bases between them. Germline CDR1 MGHRA, CDR2 YSYEKL. In DNA, the CDR3 is TGCGCCAGCAGCCCCGACACAGGGAAGGATGGCTACACCTTC. Amino acids: CASSPDTGKDGYTF.

This chain uses TRBV27 with TRBJ2-6; D uncertain. Germline assignment: CDR1 MNHEY and CDR2 SMNVEV (reference sequence). V lost 4 bases to trimming and J lost 1 base, with 11 bases between them. The CDR3 has 16 amino acids. The CDR3 is CASSSGRLSGANVLTF. CDR3 bases: TGTGCCAGCAGTTCTGGTCGATTATCTGGGGCCAACGTCCTGACTTTC.

The chain uses TRBV25-1 and TRBJ1-2, with 9 bases identical to TRBD1. Germline values: CDR1 MGHDK, CDR2 SYGVNS. The CDR3 spans 15 residues. V lost 4 bases and J lost 8; bases outside the gene matches: 11. The CDR3 sequence: CASSGPGQGPSGYTF. The CDR3 DNA sequence: TGTGCCAGCAGTGGACCGGGACAGGGTCCTTCCGGCTACACCTTC.

V is TRBV28 and J is TRBJ2-1, with TRBD1 as a possible D gene (7 bases). This CDR3 is built from 14 residues. Germline-derived CDR1 and CDR2 are MDHEN and SYDVKM. V was cut by 5 bases and J by 7 bases, with 15 bases left in between. CDR3 sequence: CASSPTGEVNEQFF. The CDR3 nucleotides are TGTGCCAGCAGTCCCACAGGGGAGGTAAATGAGCAGTTCTTC. The full variable domain, its missing parts supplied by reference TRBV28 and TRBJ2-1, is DVKVTQSSRYLVKRTGEKVFLECVQDMDHENMFWYRQDPGLGLRLIYFSYDVKMKEKGDIPEGYSVSREKKERFSLILESASTNQTSMYLCASSPTGEVNEQFFGPGTRLTVL.

Comment on this clone: Other DNA sequences in the same sample also yield this CDR3. This chain joins TRBV13 and TRBJ2-7; D perhaps matches TRBD1 (5 bases). V lost 1 base and J 5 bases, leaving 6 bases between the germline ends. This CDR3 contains 12 residues. The germline V gene has CDR1 PRHDT and CDR2 FYEKMQ (reference sequence). CDR3 loop: CASSLEGNEQYF. The CDR3, as DNA: TGTGCCAGCAGCTTAGAGGGGAACGAGCAGTACTTC.

This chain joins TRBV11-2 and TRBJ2-6; D is possibly TRBD2 (5 bases). This CDR3 contains 17 residues. The V end lost 3 bases, the J end lost 0 bases, and 12 bases lay between the germline ends. The germline V gene has CDR1 SGHAT and CDR2 FQNNGV. CDR3 residues: CASSLRRASSGANVLTF. Here the CDR3 DNA reads TGTGCCAGCAGCTTGCGGCGGGCCAGCTCTGGGGCCAACGTCCTGACTTTC.

V gene TRBV5-4 combines with J gene TRBJ2-5, with a possible D match to TRBD1 (5 bases). The CDR3 is 14 amino acids. V dropped 2 bases and J dropped 5 bases, with 13 bases sitting between them. Germline V gene data show CDR1 as SGHNT and CDR2 as YYREEE (reference sequence). CDR3 amino acids: CASSFPGNGETQYF. The CDR3 DNA sequence: TGTGCCAGCAGCTTTCCAGGGAATGGGGAGACCCAGTACTTC. Based on the CDR3 plus reference TRBV5-4 and TRBJ2-5, the full variable domain is ETGVTQSPTHLIKTRGQQVTLRCSSQSGHNTVSWYQQALGQGPQFIFQYYREEENGRGNFPPRFSGLQFPNYSSELNVNALELDDSALYLCASSFPGNGETQYFGPGTRLLVL.

The chain has TRBV4-3 and TRBJ1-2; 8 bases agree with TRBD1. The V gene's germline CDR1 is LGHNA and CDR2 YSLEER. The CDR3 is made up of 15 amino acids. Trimming at V came to 3 bases and at J to 7 bases, leaving 10 bases not matched to a gene. CDR3 sequence reads: CASSHRGTGPRGYTF. For the CDR3, the DNA is TGCGCCAGCAGCCACCGCGGGACAGGTCCGCGTGGCTACACCTTC.